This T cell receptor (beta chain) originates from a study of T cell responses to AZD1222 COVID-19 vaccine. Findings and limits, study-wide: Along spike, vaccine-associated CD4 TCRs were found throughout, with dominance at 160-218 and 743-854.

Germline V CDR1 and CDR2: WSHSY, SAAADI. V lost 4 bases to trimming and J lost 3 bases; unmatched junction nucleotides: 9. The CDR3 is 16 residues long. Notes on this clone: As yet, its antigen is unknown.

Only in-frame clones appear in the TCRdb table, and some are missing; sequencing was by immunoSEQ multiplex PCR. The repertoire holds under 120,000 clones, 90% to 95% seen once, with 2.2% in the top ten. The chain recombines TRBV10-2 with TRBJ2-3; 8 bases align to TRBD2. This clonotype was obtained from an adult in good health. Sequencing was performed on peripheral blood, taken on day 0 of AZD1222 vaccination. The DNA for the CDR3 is TGCGCCAGCAGTGTCGGAACGGGAGGGGGGACAGATACGCAGTATTTT. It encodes CASSVGTGGGTDTQYF.